Below are 20 T cell receptor beta chains sequenced from a single sample in a study of shared clonotypes between healthy human individuals. TCRdb's copy holds only in-frame clones and misses some; the assay was immunoSEQ multiplex PCR. The sample holds around 2.1 million clones; about 93% are singletons and the top ten take under 2%. As defined, naive CD8 cells were CD45RO-negative and positively selected for CCR7, with terminally differentiated effector memory CD45RA+ cells excluded. The sequenced sample was naive CD8+ T cells from PBMCs. All receptors derive from a man aged 18 to 35 in good health. Some clones in this sample may be carry-over from other donors' samples.

The rearrangement joins TRBV7-6 to TRBJ2-1; D unclear. CDR3 length equals 13 residues. The germline V and J ends were trimmed by 5 bases and 9 bases, with 14 bases remaining between them. The germline V gene encodes CDR1 SGHVS and CDR2 FNYEAQ. Here the CDR3 reads CASSESVWGEQFF. As DNA, the CDR3 is TGTGCCAGCAGCGAGAGCGTATGGGGTGAGCAGTTCTTC.

The chain recombines TRBV9 with TRBJ2-3, with no clear D. Trimming pared 0 bases from V and 3 bases from J, leaving 8 bases between. Germline V gene data show CDR1 as SGDLS and CDR2 as YYNGEE. The CDR3 has 14 residues. This chain's CDR3 is CASSVVKPTDTQYF. CDR3 nucleotides: TGTGCCAGCAGCGTAGTAAAACCTACAGATACGCAGTATTTT. The complete variable domain, with remaining parts taken from reference TRBV9 and TRBJ2-3, reads DSGVTQTPKHLITATGQRVTLRCSPRSGDLSVYWYQQSLDQGLQFLIQYYNGEERAKGNILERFSAQQFPDLHSELNLSSLELGDSALYFCASSVVKPTDTQYFGPGTRLTVL.

V is TRBV5-1 and J is TRBJ1-1; TRBD1 matches 7 bases. This CDR3 has 12 amino acids. Per germline, CDR1 SGHRS and CDR2 YFSETQ. With V trimmed by 4 bases and J by 10 bases, 7 bases remained unmatched. CDR3 sequence (DNA): TGCGCCAGCAGCGGAGGGACAGCGATAGCTTTCTTT. Translation gives CASSGGTAIAFF.

V gene TRBV2 combines with J gene TRBJ1-3; 7 bases map to TRBD1. The CDR3 contains 15 residues. With 6 bases clipped from V and 4 bases from J, the junction kept 9 bases outside the gene matches. Germline loops: CDR1 SNHLY, CDR2 FYNNEI. The CDR3 DNA reads TGTGCCAGCAGAGAGGACAGGACATCGGGAAACACCATATATTTT. It codes for CASREDRTSGNTIYF.

The chain links TRBV28 to TRBJ1-1; 9 bases are a match to TRBD1. Germline V lookup: CDR1 MDHEN, CDR2 SYDVKM. The junction had 12 bases not matched to a gene; V was cut back by 7 bases and J by 3 bases. The CDR3 has 16 amino acids. CDR3 DNA sequence: TGTGCCAGCAACCTAGAGGGACAGGGCTGGGACACTGAAGCTTTCTTT. Translating gives CASNLEGQGWDTEAFF.

This sequence joins TRBV27 and TRBJ2-4; no firm D call. V lost 5 bases and J 8 bases, leaving 19 bases between the germline ends. The germline CDR1 and CDR2 sequences are MNHEY and SMNVEV (reference sequence). The CDR3 extends over 15 amino acids. The CDR3 DNA is TGTGCCAGCAGTCCATCGGACGGCGCCAACGACATTCAGTACTTC. Its protein product is CASSPSDGANDIQYF.

This clone was counted once. Other DNA sequences in this sample translate to the same CDR3. The DNA of the CDR3 is TGTGCCAGCAGCCCCCAGGGGAATCAGCCCCAGCATTTT. Residues: CASSPQGNQPQHF. This chain uses TRBV9 with TRBJ1-5; the D gene is possibly TRBD1 (6 bases). The CDR3 is made up of 13 amino acids. Per the germline V gene, CDR1 is SGDLS and CDR2 is YYNGEE. V was clipped by 4 bases and J by 4 bases, with 9 bases between them.

The chain couples TRBV4-1 to TRBJ1-1; the D is unclear. Looked up from germline, CDR1 is MGHRA and CDR2 is YSYEKL. The V gene lost 1 base and the J gene lost 0 bases, with 6 bases spanning the gap. CDR3 length: 14 amino acids. The CDR3 sequence: CASSQVKVNTEAFF. The CDR3 DNA reads as TGCGCCAGCAGCCAAGTGAAGGTGAACACTGAAGCTTTCTTT.

V usage is TRBV5-4 and J usage is TRBJ2-3; 8 positions match TRBD2. This CDR3 region has 17 residues. Trimming removed 3 bases from V and 3 bases from J; junction bases left unmatched: 12. The germline V gene encodes CDR1 SGHNT and CDR2 YYREEE (reference sequence). CDR3 sequence (DNA): TGTGCCAGCAGCTCGACGGAAGCGGGAGTTAGTACAGATACGCAGTATTTT. This translates into CASSSTEAGVSTDTQYF. Using reference TRBV5-4 and TRBJ2-3 for the parts outside the CDR3, the full variable domain is ETGVTQSPTHLIKTRGQQVTLRCSSQSGHNTVSWYQQALGQGPQFIFQYYREEENGRGNFPPRFSGLQFPNYSSELNVNALELDDSALYLCASSSTEAGVSTDTQYFGPGTRLTVL.

The chain has TRBV30 and TRBJ1-2, with 8 bases fitting TRBD1. This CDR3 comprises 15 residues. The germline gives CDR1 GTSNPN, CDR2 SVGIG (reference sequence). V was clipped by 5 bases and J by 2 bases; unmatched bases: 10. The CDR3: CAWDEDRGLNYGYTF. CDR3 nucleotide sequence: TGTGCCTGGGATGAAGACAGGGGTCTCAACTATGGCTACACCTTC.

The J gene is TRBJ1-2, the V gene TRBV6-1; TRBD1 might be the D (5 bases). Germline CDR1 and CDR2: MNHNS and SASEGT. This CDR3 has 11 residues. Trimming stripped 7 bases from V and 7 bases from J, with 10 bases between. DNA of the CDR3: TGTGCCAGCATGGGGGTTCGTGGCTACACCTTC. This encodes CASMGVRGYTF.

This chain joins TRBV21-1 and TRBJ2-2; whether TRBD1, the table's D call, matches the DNA was not checked. TRBV21-1 is a documented pseudogene. This CDR3 contains 12 residues. The CDR3 protein is CASSVQPGELFF. CDR3 sequence (DNA): TGTGCCAGCAGCGTACAACCCGGGGAGCTGTTTTTT.

The V and J genes are TRBV27 and TRBJ2-2; 14 bases match TRBD2. Per germline, CDR1 MNHEY and CDR2 SMNVEV (reference sequence). The CDR3 sequence is 18 residues long. V was pared by 3 bases and J by 5 bases, with 8 bases of the junction left unmatched. CDR3 in DNA: TGTGCCAGCAGTTTGACTAGCGGGAGGGCCGTTTTAACCGGGGAGCTGTTTTTT. Translating gives CASSLTSGRAVLTGELFF.

V gene TRBV6-5 combines with J gene TRBJ2-5; D call uncertain. The J call may be wrong; the DNA end is better matched by TRBJ2-7. This CDR3 has 13 amino acids. Germline V CDR1 and CDR2: MNHEY, SVGAGI. The CDR3 loop reads CASSHTEAYEQYF. CDR3 bases: TGTGCCAGCAGTCACACGGAAGCCTACGAGCAGTACTTC.

This chain joins TRBV7-2 and TRBJ1-5, with no clear D. The V gene's germline CDR1 is SGHTA and CDR2 FQGNSA. The CDR3 length is 16 residues. V was pared by 4 bases and J by 5 bases, with 18 bases between. The CDR3: CASSSSRLGGDQPQHF. CDR3 bases: TGTGCCAGCAGCTCTTCGAGACTGGGAGGTGATCAGCCCCAGCATTTT.

The chain joins TRBV6-1 to TRBJ1-2; 8 nucleotides align to TRBD1. The V gene's germline CDR1 is MNHNS and CDR2 SASEGT. The V gene end was trimmed by 5 bases and the J gene end by 1 base; junction bases not matched to a gene: 6. The CDR3 totals 15 residues. CDR3 protein: CASSLTGVGNYGYTF. In DNA form, the CDR3 reads TGTGCCAGCAGTCTGACAGGGGTGGGTAACTATGGCTACACCTTC.

The CDR3 reads CASSQVRREGNTGELFF. CDR3 nucleotide sequence: TGCGCCAGCAGCCAAGTCCGGCGGGAGGGCAACACCGGGGAGCTGTTTTTT. This rearrangement joins TRBV4-1 to TRBJ2-2; TRBD2 matches 9 bases. This CDR3 is built from 17 residues. In germline, CDR1 is MGHRA, CDR2 YSYEKL. The V segment lost 1 base and the J segment 2 bases; nucleotides outside the gene matches: 5.

The chain recombines TRBV20-1 with TRBJ1-2; D call uncertain. This CDR3 comprises 9 residues. CDR1 is DFQATT, CDR2 SNEGSKA, per germline (reference sequence). The V gene lost 5 bases and the J gene lost 7 bases, with 5 bases spanning the gap. The CDR3 coding sequence is TGCAGTGCTCCCAGTGGCTACACCTTC. Translated: CSAPSGYTF.

The genes are TRBV7-8 and TRBJ2-1; D ambiguous. CDR3 size: 15 residues. Deletions cut 3 bases from V and 7 bases from J, with 16 bases between. Germline V gene sequence: CDR1 SGHVS, CDR2 FQNEAQ. The CDR3 region has the DNA TGTGCCAGCAGCTTCCGGGTGGGAAAGGTGAATGAGCAGTTCTTC. Its translation: CASSFRVGKVNEQFF. Full variable domain (remainder filled in from reference TRBV7-8 and TRBJ2-1): GAGVSQSPRYKVAKRGQDVALRCDPISGHVSLFWYQQALGQGPEFLTYFQNEAQLDKSGLPSDRFFAERPEGSVSTLKIQRTQQEDSAVYLCASSFRVGKVNEQFFGPGTRLTVL.

The chain is built from TRBV12-5 and TRBJ2-7; 8 bases agree with TRBD1. CDR3 length: 15 amino acids. The V gene's germline CDR1 is LGHNT and CDR2 FRNRAP. With V trimmed by 7 bases and J by 7 bases, 15 bases remained unmatched. CDR3 sequence reads: CASAAGRTGLTEQYF. The CDR3 nucleotides read TGTGCTAGTGCAGCCGGGCGGACAGGGCTAACGGAGCAGTACTTC.